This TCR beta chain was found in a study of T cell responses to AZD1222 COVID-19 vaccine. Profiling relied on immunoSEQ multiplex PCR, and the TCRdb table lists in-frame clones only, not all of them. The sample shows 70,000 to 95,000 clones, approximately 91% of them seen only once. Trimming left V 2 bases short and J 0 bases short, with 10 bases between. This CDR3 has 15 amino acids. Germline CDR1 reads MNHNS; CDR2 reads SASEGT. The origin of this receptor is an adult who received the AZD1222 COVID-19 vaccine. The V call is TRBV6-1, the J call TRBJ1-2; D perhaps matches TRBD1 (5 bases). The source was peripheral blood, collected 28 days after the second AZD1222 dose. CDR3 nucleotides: TGTGCCAGCAGTGAATTGGGGCTGGCTAACTATGGCTACACCTTC. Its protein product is CASSELGLANYGYTF.